One and the same sample provided the 21 T cell receptor beta chains below, sequenced in a study of T cell responses to AZD1222 COVID-19 vaccine. This table comes from immunoSEQ multiplex PCR, and its TCRdb copy is limited to in-frame clones, with some not included. The table has about 48,000 clones, approximately 86% seen once. Sequenced here: peripheral blood, sampled 28 days after the second AZD1222 dose. Receptor source: an adult who received the AZD1222 COVID-19 vaccine.

This chain joins TRBV3-1 (or the pseudogene TRBV3-2) and TRBJ1-1; TRBD1 might be the D (6 bases). The V end was cut by 1 base, the J end by 8 bases, with 11 bases between. The CDR3 loop spans 13 amino acids. From germline, CDR1 is LGHDT and CDR2 YNNKEL (reference sequence). The chain's CDR3 is CASSQGGGGEAFF. CDR3 bases: TGTGCCAGCAGCCAAGGAGGGGGAGGCGAAGCTTTCTTT.

The chain couples TRBV28 to TRBJ1-4; 7 bases map to TRBD1. The CDR3 contains 15 residues. Trimming cost V 3 bases and J 10 bases; bases outside gene matches: 11. The V gene's germline CDR1 is MDHEN and CDR2 SYDVKM. The chain's CDR3 is CASSLLGGAGGKLFF. CDR3 sequence (DNA): TGTGCCAGCAGTTTGTTAGGGGGCGCAGGTGGAAAACTGTTTTTT.

The chain links TRBV5-1 to TRBJ2-3, with 11 bases identical to TRBD1. V was pared by 6 bases and J by 3 bases, with 9 bases of the junction left unmatched. CDR3 length: 16 residues. The germline CDR1 and CDR2 sequences are SGHRS and YFSETQ. CDR3 protein: CASTLPGQGGTDTQYF. CDR3 nucleotides: TGCGCCAGCACCCTCCCGGGACAGGGGGGTACAGATACGCAGTATTTT.

J is TRBJ2-6 and V is TRBV4-1, with 8 bases aligning to TRBD1. The CDR3 spans 17 residues. V dropped 4 bases and J dropped 1; count of bases not matched to a gene: 6. In germline, CDR1 is MGHRA, CDR2 YSYEKL. In nucleotides, the CDR3 is TGCGCCAGCAGCCCTTCAGGGACAGGTTCTGGGGCCAACGTCCTGACTTTC. Its translation is CASSPSGTGSGANVLTF.

V and J are TRBV7-2 and TRBJ2-5; the match to TRBD1 covers 10 bases. The CDR3 loop spans 16 amino acids. The germline V gene encodes CDR1 SGHTA and CDR2 FQGNSA. Trimming at V came to 1 base and at J to 5 bases, leaving 7 bases not matched to a gene. The CDR3: CASSLGDRGVGETQYF. The CDR3 region has the DNA TGTGCCAGCAGCTTAGGGGACAGGGGAGTCGGCGAGACCCAGTACTTC.

The chain carries TRBV5-1 and TRBJ2-5; 9 bases align to TRBD2. CDR1 is SGHRS, CDR2 YFSETQ, per germline. V lost 4 bases to trimming and J lost 6 bases; unmatched junction nucleotides: 10. The CDR3 sequence is 15 residues long. The CDR3 DNA reads as TGCGCCAGCAGCAGCACCGGGACTAGCCCCCAGACCCAGTACTTC. Its translation: CASSSTGTSPQTQYF.

The chain employs TRBV15 and TRBJ2-1; D is possibly TRBD1 (6 bases). There are 12 residues in the CDR3. Between the trimmed V and J ends, which lost 5 bases and 10 bases, there was a span of 12 bases. Per germline, CDR1 LNHNV and CDR2 YYDKDF (reference sequence). CDR3 nucleotide sequence: TGTGCCACCAGCCGCACAGGGCGCGAGCAGTTCTTC. Its protein is CATSRTGREQFF.

V usage is TRBV7-2 and J usage is TRBJ1-1; D unclear. V lost 1 base to trimming and J lost 7 bases, with 10 bases between them. The length of the CDR3 is 13 residues. Germline CDR1 SGHTA, CDR2 FQGNSA. This chain's CDR3 is CASSLVPRVEAFF. CDR3 nucleotide sequence: TGTGCCAGCAGCTTAGTTCCGAGGGTTGAAGCTTTCTTT. The full variable domain, rest sourced from reference TRBV7-2 and TRBJ1-1, is GAGVSQSPSNKVTEKGKDVELRCDPISGHTALYWYRQSLGQGLEFLIYFQGNSAPDKSGLPSDRFSAERTGGSVSTLTIQRTQQEDSAVYLCASSLVPRVEAFFGQGTRLTVV.

This chain connects TRBV6-5 to TRBJ2-7; 7 nucleotides match TRBD1. The germline CDR1 and CDR2 sequences are MNHEY and SVGAGI. V lost 5 bases and J lost 6; bases outside the gene matches: 13. The CDR3 length is 15 residues. This CDR3 reads CASSPRDRAYGEQYF. The CDR3 region has the DNA TGTGCCAGCAGTCCCCGTGACAGGGCTTATGGCGAGCAGTACTTC.

V gene TRBV6-5 combines with J gene TRBJ2-7; 9 positions match TRBD1. The J segment lost 3 bases and the V segment lost 2 bases, leaving 5 bases of the junction unmatched. Germline CDR1 MNHEY, CDR2 SVGAGI. This CDR3 has 15 amino acids. The CDR3 sequence is CASSYPGQGFYEQYF. The CDR3 DNA follows: TGTGCCAGCAGTTACCCGGGACAGGGCTTCTACGAGCAGTACTTC.

This clone was detected only once. The chain recombines TRBV6-6 with TRBJ2-7; 9 bases are shared with TRBD1. Germline V gives CDR1 MNHNY, CDR2 SVGAGI (reference sequence). Trimming cost V 3 bases and J 6 bases; bases outside gene matches: 9. The CDR3 is 15 amino acids. CDR3 region: CASSYSPGQGGEQYF. In nucleotides, the CDR3 is TGTGCCAGCAGTTATTCCCCGGGACAGGGAGGCGAGCAGTACTTC.

This clone was seen just once. The chain combines TRBV3-1 (or the pseudogene TRBV3-2) with TRBJ1-1, with a weak D call TRBD1 (5 bases). V gave up 0 bases and J gave up 1 base, with 6 bases separating them. Germline lookup yields CDR1 LGHDT and CDR2 YNNKEL (reference sequence). The CDR3 has 14 residues. The CDR3 DNA reads as TGTGCCAGCAGCCAAGACAGGGCGAACACTGAAGCTTTCTTT. This encodes CASSQDRANTEAFF.

V usage is TRBV7-9 and J usage is TRBJ1-6; TRBD1 matches at 7 bases. Trimming cost V 4 bases and J 7 bases; bases outside gene matches: 7. The length of the CDR3 is 15 residues. Looked up from germline, CDR1 is SEHNR and CDR2 is FQNEAQ (reference sequence). CDR3 in DNA: TGTGCCAGCAGCTCTCGGGACAGCCAAAATTCACCCCTCCACTTT. Its protein is CASSSRDSQNSPLHF.

In its sample, this clone was seen once. The V gene is TRBV7-9, the J gene TRBJ1-2; D gene uncertain. Germline V lookup: CDR1 SEHNR, CDR2 FQNEAQ (reference sequence). The CDR3 loop spans 13 amino acids. V lost 1 base, J lost 3 bases, and 6 bases lay in between. For the CDR3, the DNA is TGTGCCAGCAGCTTAGTTCATTACTATGGCTACACCTTC. Its protein product is CASSLVHYYGYTF. The variable domain in full, completed from reference TRBV7-9 and TRBJ1-2, reads DTGVSQNPRHKITKRGQNVTFRCDPISEHNRLYWYRQTLGQGPEFLTYFQNEAQLEKSRLLSDRFSAERPKGSFSTLEIQRTEQGDSAMYLCASSLVHYYGYTFGSGTRLTVV.

The chain recombines TRBV4-1 with TRBJ2-1; 14 nucleotides agree with TRBD2. The CDR3 length is 18 residues. The V and J ends lost 1 base and 7 bases, in that order; junction bases with no gene match: 9. Germline lookup yields CDR1 MGHRA and CDR2 YSYEKL. The CDR3 DNA is TGCGCCAGCAGCCAAGCCGCGACGGGGACTAGCGGGAGTAATGAGCAGTTCTTC. It translates to CASSQAATGTSGSNEQFF.

In nucleotides, the CDR3 is TGTGCCAGTAGTATACAGGGGGATAGCAATCAGCCCCAGCATTTT. Translating it yields CASSIQGDSNQPQHF. The J gene is TRBJ1-5, the V gene TRBV19, with TRBD1 identical over 7 bases. With V trimmed by 2 bases and J by 0 bases, 1 base remained unmatched. The germline V gene has CDR1 LNHDA and CDR2 SQIVND (reference sequence). The CDR3 is made up of 15 amino acids.

The rearrangement joins TRBV11-2 to TRBJ1-5; 8 positions agree with TRBD1. The CDR3 contains 16 residues. With 6 bases clipped from V and 3 bases from J, the junction kept 10 bases outside the gene matches. Germline V gene lookup returns CDR1 SGHAT and CDR2 FQNNGV. In nucleotides, the CDR3 is TGTGCCAGCAGTCCCGGGACAGGAGATTCCAATCAGCCCCAGCATTTT. Translation gives CASSPGTGDSNQPQHF.

This sequence joins TRBV7-9 and TRBJ1-5; D gene ambiguous. Trimming took off 3 bases at V and 1 base at J, with 4 bases between the two ends. CDR3 size: 13 residues. The germline gives CDR1 SEHNR, CDR2 FQNEAQ (reference sequence). The CDR3 here is CASSLTSNQPQHF. The DNA of the CDR3 is TGTGCCAGCAGCTTGACCAGCAATCAGCCCCAGCATTTT.

The chain couples TRBV7-2 to TRBJ2-2, with D possibly being TRBD2 (6 bases). V lost 1 base and J 3 bases, leaving 9 bases between the germline ends. Germline loops: CDR1 SGHTA, CDR2 FQGNSA. The CDR3 loop spans 15 amino acids. The CDR3 DNA sequence: TGTGCCAGCAGCTTAGGGGCGGGGTACACCGGGGAGCTGTTTTTT. Translation: CASSLGAGYTGELFF.

V and J are TRBV2 and TRBJ2-7; weak D call: TRBD1 (6 bases). The CDR3 loop spans 15 amino acids. In germline, CDR1 is SNHLY, CDR2 FYNNEI. V was shortened by 2 bases and J by 6 bases, with 17 bases between the two germline ends. The CDR3 is CASSEPRDMELEQYF. For the CDR3, the DNA is TGTGCCAGCAGTGAACCCCGGGACATGGAGCTCGAGCAGTACTTC.

This chain joins TRBV9 and TRBJ1-1, with 9 positions matching TRBD1. Germline V gene data show CDR1 as SGDLS and CDR2 as YYNGEE. With V trimmed by 0 bases and J by 4 bases, 7 bases remained unmatched. The CDR3 sequence is 16 residues long. The DNA of the CDR3 is TGTGCCAGCAGCGTAGGCTTACAGGGGGCGAGCACTGAAGCTTTCTTT. Translated, it gives CASSVGLQGASTEAFF.